The 5 T cell receptor beta chains given below trace back to one sample, sequenced in a study of blood T cell repertoires in COVID-19. Profiling relied on immunoSEQ multiplex PCR, and the TCRdb table lists in-frame clones only, not all of them. The table has about 78,000 clones, 60% to 80% seen once; the top ten hold just under 10%. The sample consisted of peripheral blood. These receptors all come from a human donor in a cohort sampled during active COVID-19.

The chain combines TRBV24-1 with TRBJ2-2; a weak D match, TRBD2 (6 bases). CDR1 is KGHDR and CDR2 is SFDVKD in the germline V gene. The CDR3 has 12 residues. Between the trimmed V and J ends, which lost 6 bases and 5 bases, there was a span of 6 bases. The DNA of the CDR3 is TGTGCCACCAGTCGGGGGACCGGGGAGCTGTTTTTT. This translates into CATSRGTGELFF.

The CDR3 nucleotides are TGTGCCAGCAGCGTAGAAGCTAGCGGGGGCACAGATACGCAGTATTTT. It is translated as CASSVEASGGTDTQYF. J is TRBJ2-3 and V is TRBV9; 9 nucleotides agree with TRBD2. CDR1 and CDR2 from the germline V gene are SGDLS and YYNGEE. The CDR3 has 16 residues. V was clipped by 0 bases and J by 1 base; unmatched bases: 3.

The gene calls are TRBV5-1 and TRBJ2-6, with 7 bases matching TRBD2. Germline-derived CDR1 and CDR2 are SGHRS and YFSETQ. V lost 4 bases, J lost 2 bases, and 9 bases stayed unmatched. There are 17 residues in the CDR3. CDR3 loop: CASSPLGGEPGANVLTF. CDR3 bases: TGCGCCAGCAGCCCGCTTGGGGGGGAACCTGGGGCCAACGTCCTGACTTTC.

V gene TRBV3-1 (or the pseudogene TRBV3-2) combines with J gene TRBJ1-2; 9 bases match TRBD1. With V trimmed by 4 bases and J by 2 bases, 2 bases remained unmatched. The germline V gene encodes CDR1 LGHDT and CDR2 YNNKEL (reference sequence). The CDR3 spans 14 residues. The CDR3 spells CASSPGTGNYGYTF. CDR3 DNA: TGTGCCAGCAGCCCCGGGACAGGGAACTATGGCTACACCTTC.

This clone turned up a few times. The chain combines TRBV7-9 with TRBJ2-7; 7 bases fit TRBD1. In germline, CDR1 is SEHNR, CDR2 FQNEAQ (reference sequence). CDR3 size: 14 residues. With 7 bases clipped from V and 0 bases from J, the junction kept 6 bases outside the gene matches. In nucleotides, the CDR3 is TGTGCCAGCAAGATAGGGACAGACTCCTACGAGCAGTACTTC. Residues: CASKIGTDSYEQYF.